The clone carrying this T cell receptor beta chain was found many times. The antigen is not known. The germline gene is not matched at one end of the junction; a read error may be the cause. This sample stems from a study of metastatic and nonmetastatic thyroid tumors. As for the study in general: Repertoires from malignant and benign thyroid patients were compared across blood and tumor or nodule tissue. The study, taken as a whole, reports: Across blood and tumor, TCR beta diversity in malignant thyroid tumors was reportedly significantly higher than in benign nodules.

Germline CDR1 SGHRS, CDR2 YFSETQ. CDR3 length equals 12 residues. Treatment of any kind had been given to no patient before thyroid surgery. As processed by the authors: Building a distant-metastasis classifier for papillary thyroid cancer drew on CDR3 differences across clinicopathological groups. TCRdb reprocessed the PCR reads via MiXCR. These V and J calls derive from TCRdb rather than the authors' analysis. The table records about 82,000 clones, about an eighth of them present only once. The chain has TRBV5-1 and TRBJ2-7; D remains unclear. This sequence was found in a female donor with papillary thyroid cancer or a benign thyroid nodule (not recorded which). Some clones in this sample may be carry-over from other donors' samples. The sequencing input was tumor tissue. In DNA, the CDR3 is TGCGCCAGCAGCTTGGAACAGACCGAGCGGTACTTC. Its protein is CASSLEQTERYF.